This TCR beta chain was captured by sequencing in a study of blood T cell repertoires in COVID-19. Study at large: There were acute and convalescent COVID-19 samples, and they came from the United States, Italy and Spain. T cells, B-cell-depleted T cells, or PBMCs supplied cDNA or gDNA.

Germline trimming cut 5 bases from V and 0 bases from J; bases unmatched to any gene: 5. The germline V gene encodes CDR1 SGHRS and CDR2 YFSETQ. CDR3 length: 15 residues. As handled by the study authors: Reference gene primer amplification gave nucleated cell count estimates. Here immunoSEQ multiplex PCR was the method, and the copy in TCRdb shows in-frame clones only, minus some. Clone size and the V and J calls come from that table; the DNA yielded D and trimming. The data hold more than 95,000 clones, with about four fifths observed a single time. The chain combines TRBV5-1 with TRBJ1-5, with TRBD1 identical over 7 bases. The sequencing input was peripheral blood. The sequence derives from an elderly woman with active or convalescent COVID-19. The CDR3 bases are TGCGCCAGCAGAGTGGACAGGAATAGCAATCAGCCCCAGCATTTT. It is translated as CASRVDRNSNQPQHF.